This T cell receptor (beta chain) was sequenced during a study of cytomegalovirus exposure and HLA in healthy donors. Primers: 60 Vbeta forward and 13 Jbeta reverse. Using immunoSEQ multiplex PCR, the repertoire was profiled, and TCRdb retains in-frame clones only, with some absent. In the table there are tens of thousands of clones, about 85% of which are singletons. The germline V gene has CDR1 SGHAT and CDR2 FQNNGV. The CDR3 consists of 14 residues. The ends lost 2 bases at V and 6 bases at J; junction bases unmatched: 4. Points from the study as a whole: In the analysis, some V segments, TRBV6-2 and TRBV6-3 included, were excluded as indistinguishable. Later work found most CMV-associated TCR beta chains apparently HLA-restricted. Analysis was performed later, and it showed HLA-associated TCR beta chains to be more clonally expanded than equally common others. Association of 16,951 TCR beta sequences with HLA alleles was found at 0.05 false discovery rate in a later analysis.

On this clone: Antigen specificity is unknown.

The rearrangement uses TRBV11-2 and TRBJ1-1; 9 bases line up with TRBD1. This sequence was found in a female donor in good health and CMV-seronegative. The sequencing input was PBMCs. DNA for the CDR3: TGTGCCAGCAGCTTATCTCGGACAGGGGCTGAAGCTTTCTTT. Amino acid sequence: CASSLSRTGAEAFF. The whole variable domain, remainder taken from reference TRBV11-2 and TRBJ1-1, is EAGVAQSPRYKIIEKRQSVAFWCNPISGHATLYWYQQILGQGPKLLIQFQNNGVVDDSQLPKDRFSAERLKGVDSTLKIQPAKLEDSAVYLCASSLSRTGAEAFFGQGTRLTVV.